This T cell receptor (beta chain) was recovered during a study of Graves' ophthalmopathy and Graves' hyperthyroidism. Amplified material comprised TCR beta CDR3 regions derived from RNA transcripts. The first-round RT-PCR employed HTBI primers together with the Qiagen OneStep RT-PCR kit. A multiplex PCR was then performed as the second round. A single record per CDR3 protein comes from TCRdb applying MiXCR to the multiplex PCR reads. The sample comprises some 250,000 distinct CDR3 sequences, approximately 42% of which are singletons, and more than 45% rests with the top ten. Germline values: CDR1 SQVTM, CDR2 ANQGSEA. The CDR3 consists of 14 residues. V lost 1 base, J lost 7 bases, and 3 bases stayed unmatched.

Specimen: peripheral blood. The rearrangement uses TRBV29-1 and TRBJ1-4, with 10 bases that match TRBD1. This clonotype originated in an adult man with Graves' ophthalmopathy. The CDR3, as DNA: TGCAGCGTTGAAGGGACAGGGGGGGGTGAAAAACTGTTTTTT. The encoded protein is CSVEGTGGGEKLFF. Combining the CDR3 with reference TRBV29-1 and TRBJ1-4 gives the whole variable domain SAVISQKPSRDICQRGTSLTIQCQVDSQVTMMFWYRQQPGQSLTLIATANQGSEATYESGFVIDKFPISRPNLTFSTLTVSNMSPEDSSIYLCSVEGTGGGEKLFFGSGTQLSVL.